These 8 T cell receptor beta chains share one sample of origin, sequenced in a study of response to subunit inactivated influenza vaccine. TCRdb redid the calling of the RT-PCR reads with MiXCR, one entry per CDR3 protein. The sample has hundreds of thousands of distinct CDR3 sequences; 12% to 15% are singletons. The specimen comprised PBMCs from blood, sampled around 14 days before vaccination. Every receptor here comes from a man in his fifties who received an inactivated influenza vaccine.

J is TRBJ2-4 and V is TRBV11-1, with 14 bases aligning to TRBD2. CDR1 and CDR2 from the germline V gene are SGHAT and FQDESV (reference sequence). J gave up 5 bases and V 5 bases, and 8 bases lay outside the gene matches. The CDR3 consists of 17 residues. DNA of the CDR3: TGTGCCAGCAGCCGCGGGACTAGCGGGAGAAGGGAAAACATTCAGTACTTC. This codes for CASSRGTSGRRENIQYF. Supplemented by reference TRBV11-1 and TRBJ2-4, the full variable domain reads EAEVAQSPRYKITEKSQAVAFWCDPISGHATLYWYRQILGQGPELLVQFQDESVVDDSQLPKDRFSAERLKGVDSTLKIQPAELGDSAMYLCASSRGTSGRRENIQYFGAGTRLSVL.

This clonotype came up a few times. This chain uses TRBV20-1 with TRBJ1-5; maybe TRBD1 (5 bases). V dropped 3 bases and J dropped 5 bases, with 20 bases sitting between them. Germline lookup yields CDR1 DFQATT and CDR2 SNEGSKA (reference sequence). This CDR3 is 16 amino acids long. CDR3 coding DNA: TGCAGTGCTAGTGTACTGAGCGGGACGGCAGATCAGCCCCAGCATTTT. It translates to CSASVLSGTADQPQHF.

V gene TRBV10-3 combines with J gene TRBJ2-2; perhaps TRBD2 as D (5 bases). Germline V gene lookup returns CDR1 ENHRY and CDR2 SYGVKD. Deletions cut 5 bases from V and 6 bases from J, with 13 bases between. The CDR3 extends over 14 amino acids. The CDR3 spells CAISTPGEAGELFF. CDR3 DNA: TGTGCCATCAGTACCCCCGGGGAAGCCGGGGAGCTGTTTTTT.

CDR3: CSADREGYGYTF. The CDR3 DNA reads TGCAGCGCGGACAGGGAGGGCTATGGCTACACCTTC. V is TRBV29-1 and J is TRBJ1-2; 8 bases agree with TRBD1. This CDR3 is 12 amino acids long. Looked up from germline, CDR1 is SQVTM and CDR2 is ANQGSEA. After removal of 7 bases from V and 4 bases from J, the junction contained 5 bases not matched to a gene.

This clonotype appeared a few times. The chain links TRBV20-1 to TRBJ1-4; 10 bases are shared with TRBD1. V lost 0 bases, J lost 2 bases, and 9 bases stayed unmatched. Germline CDR1 is DFQATT and CDR2 is SNEGSKA (reference sequence). There are 18 residues in the CDR3. CDR3 nucleotide sequence: TGCAGTGCTAGAGATCAGTGGGACAGGGGTGTGACTAATGAAAAACTGTTTTTT. Translating it yields CSARDQWDRGVTNEKLFF.

A few counts support this clonotype. The chain combines TRBV6-5 with TRBJ1-3; no clear D. There are 16 residues in the CDR3. V was trimmed by 0 bases and J by 1 base, leaving 10 bases between them. The V gene's germline CDR1 is MNHEY and CDR2 SVGAGI. The CDR3 DNA follows: TGTGCCAGCAGTTACTCCGCTTTGGGGTCTGGAAACACCATATATTTT. Amino acids: CASSYSALGSGNTIYF.

This clonotype was seen more than once but under ten times. This sequence joins TRBV4-2 and TRBJ2-6; a weak D match, TRBD1 (6 bases). From germline, CDR1 is LGHNA and CDR2 YNFKEQ. Trimming cost V 1 base and J 0 bases, with 13 bases left between them. The CDR3 is made up of 18 amino acids. The CDR3, as DNA: TGTGCCAGCAGCCAAGCGCAGACAGGCCACTCTGGGGCCAACGTCCTGACTTTC. Its translation is CASSQAQTGHSGANVLTF.

The sample holds a few counts of this clonotype. The CDR3 sequence: CASSLHSLNTEAFF. DNA for the CDR3: TGTGCCAGCAGTTTGCACAGCCTGAACACTGAAGCTTTCTTT. The V and J genes are TRBV12-3 or TRBV12-4 and TRBJ1-1; D is uncertain. Trimming cost V 3 bases and J 0 bases, with 8 bases left between them. The CDR3 totals 14 residues.